One sample yielded the 11 T cell receptor beta chains listed below, sequenced in a study of blood T cell repertoires in COVID-19. Assay used: immunoSEQ multiplex PCR; TCRdb lists only in-frame clones, some missing. The table lists about 68,000 clones, around nine tenths of them singletons, with around 7% in the top ten. Sequencing was carried out using peripheral blood. These receptors came from a man aged 40-49 years with COVID-19, enrolled during active disease.

The chain carries TRBV6-4 and TRBJ2-7; D unclear. This CDR3 has 14 residues. Germline lookup yields CDR1 MRHNA and CDR2 SNTAGT. Trimming left V 4 bases short and J 2 bases short, with 12 bases between. DNA of the CDR3: TGTGCCAGCAGTGTGGTGACATGGGCCTACGAGCAGTACTTC. Translating it yields CASSVVTWAYEQYF.

The V gene is TRBV6-5, the J gene TRBJ1-2, with D maybe TRBD1 (6 bases). CDR1 and CDR2 from the germline V gene are MNHEY and SVGAGI. Trimming removed 6 bases at V and 2 bases at J, with 10 bases between. The CDR3 contains 13 residues. In DNA, the CDR3 is TGTGCCAGCAGCCGGGACACCAACTATGGCTACACCTTC. Residues: CASSRDTNYGYTF.

This clone was observed a single time. V gene TRBV10-2 combines with J gene TRBJ1-6; D ambiguous. There are 14 residues in the CDR3. CDR1 is WSHSY and CDR2 is SAAADI in the germline V gene. V was cut by 5 bases and J by 0 bases, with 5 bases left in between. The CDR3 is CASSSSSYNSPLHF. The CDR3 DNA is TGCGCCAGCAGTTCTTCCTCCTATAATTCACCCCTCCACTTT.

V and J are TRBV6-1 and TRBJ2-7; TRBD2 matches 10 bases. CDR3 length: 15 amino acids. J was trimmed by 7 bases and V by 2 bases; bases with no gene match: 8. Germline V gene lookup returns CDR1 MNHNS and CDR2 SASEGT. The CDR3 nucleotides read TGTGCCAGCAGTGAACGGACTAGCGGCCGTCCTGAGCAGTACTTC. Translation: CASSERTSGRPEQYF.

This clone has a single count. The CDR3 loop is CASSRDSLSPLHF. The DNA of the CDR3 is TGTGCCAGTAGTCGGGACAGTCTTTCACCCCTCCACTTT. The J gene is TRBJ1-6, the V gene TRBV19, with 7 bases fitting TRBD1. Looked up from germline, CDR1 is LNHDA and CDR2 is SQIVND (reference sequence). The junction had 4 bases not matched to a gene; V was cut back by 5 bases and J by 9 bases. The CDR3 loop spans 13 amino acids. The whole variable domain, remainder taken from reference TRBV19 and TRBJ1-6, is DGGITQSPKYLFRKEGQNVTLSCEQNLNHDAMYWYRQDPGQGLRLIYYSQIVNDFQKGDIAEGYSVSREKKESFPLTVTSAQKNPTAFYLCASSRDSLSPLHFGNGTRLTVT.

This sequence joins TRBV29-1 and TRBJ1-1; 9 positions match TRBD1. The V gene's germline CDR1 is SQVTM and CDR2 ANQGSEA. The CDR3 totals 15 residues. The ends lost 3 bases at V and 5 bases at J; junction bases unmatched: 10. The CDR3 DNA sequence: TGCAGCGTTGACTCGACGGGACAGGGAGGTACTGAAGCTTTCTTT. Amino acids: CSVDSTGQGGTEAFF.

The chain combines TRBV19 with TRBJ1-5; D might be TRBD1 (5 bases). V shed 1 base and J shed 7 bases, with 11 bases lying between them. Germline CDR1 LNHDA, CDR2 SQIVND (reference sequence). The CDR3 consists of 14 residues. The CDR3 sequence is CASSIGQGYQPQHF. For the CDR3, the DNA is TGTGCCAGTAGTATAGGTCAGGGCTACCAGCCCCAGCATTTT. The full variable domain, rest sourced from reference TRBV19 and TRBJ1-5, is DGGITQSPKYLFRKEGQNVTLSCEQNLNHDAMYWYRQDPGQGLRLIYYSQIVNDFQKGDIAEGYSVSREKKESFPLTVTSAQKNPTAFYLCASSIGQGYQPQHFGDGTRLSIL.

This clone was seen a few times. The chain is built from TRBV9 and TRBJ2-1; TRBD2 agrees at 10 bases. V trimming: 2 bases; J trimming: 0 bases; junction bases outside the gene matches: 5. Germline V gene sequence: CDR1 SGDLS, CDR2 YYNGEE. The CDR3 consists of 17 residues. Here the CDR3 DNA reads TGTGCCAGCAGCGTTTCTAGCGGGGGACGCTCCTACAATGAGCAGTTCTTC. Translated: CASSVSSGGRSYNEQFF.

The chain combines TRBV2 with TRBJ2-5; tentative D call: TRBD1 (6 bases). Germline loops: CDR1 SNHLY, CDR2 FYNNEI. Trimming pared 6 bases from V and 1 base from J, leaving 9 bases between. The CDR3 runs to 13 residues. CDR3 loop: CASRGQTQETQYF. DNA of the CDR3: TGTGCCAGCAGAGGACAGACCCAAGAGACCCAGTACTTC.

This clone came up a few times. The rearrangement uses TRBV4-2 and TRBJ2-7; a weak D match, TRBD2 (5 bases). Trimming stripped 1 base from V and 1 base from J, with 14 bases between. The CDR3 extends over 16 amino acids. The germline gives CDR1 LGHNA, CDR2 YNFKEQ. The CDR3 DNA sequence: TGTGCCAGCAGCCAAGCATCGGCTAGCTTATCCTACGAGCAGTACTTC. This gives the protein CASSQASASLSYEQYF.

J is TRBJ1-2 and V is TRBV7-2; TRBD1 matches at 9 bases. Germline loops: CDR1 SGHTA, CDR2 FQGNSA. The junction had 9 bases not matched to a gene; V was cut back by 6 bases and J by 7 bases. The CDR3 spans 14 residues. The CDR3 nucleotides are TGTGCCAGCAGACCCGGGACAGGGAACGGTGGCTACACCTTC. Its translation: CASRPGTGNGGYTF. Using reference TRBV7-2 and TRBJ1-2 for the parts outside the CDR3, the full variable domain is GAGVSQSPSNKVTEKGKDVELRCDPISGHTALYWYRQSLGQGLEFLIYFQGNSAPDKSGLPSDRFSAERTGGSVSTLTIQRTQQEDSAVYLCASRPGTGNGGYTFGSGTRLTVV.